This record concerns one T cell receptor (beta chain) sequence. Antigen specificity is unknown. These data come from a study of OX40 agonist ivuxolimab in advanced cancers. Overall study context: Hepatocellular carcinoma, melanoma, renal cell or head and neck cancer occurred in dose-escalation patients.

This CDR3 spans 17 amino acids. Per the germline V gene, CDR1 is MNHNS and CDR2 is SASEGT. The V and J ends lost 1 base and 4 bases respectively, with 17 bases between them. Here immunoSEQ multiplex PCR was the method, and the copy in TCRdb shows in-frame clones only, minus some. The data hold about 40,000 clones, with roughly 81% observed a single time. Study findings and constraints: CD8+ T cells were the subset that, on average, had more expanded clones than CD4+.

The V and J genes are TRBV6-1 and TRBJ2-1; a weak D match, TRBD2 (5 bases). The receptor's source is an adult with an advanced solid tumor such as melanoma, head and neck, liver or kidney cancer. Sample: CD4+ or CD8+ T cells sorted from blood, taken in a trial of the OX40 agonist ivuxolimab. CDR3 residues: CASSEERGRTLYNEQFF. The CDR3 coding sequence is TGTGCCAGCAGTGAAGAACGAGGGCGAACCCTATACAATGAGCAGTTCTTC.